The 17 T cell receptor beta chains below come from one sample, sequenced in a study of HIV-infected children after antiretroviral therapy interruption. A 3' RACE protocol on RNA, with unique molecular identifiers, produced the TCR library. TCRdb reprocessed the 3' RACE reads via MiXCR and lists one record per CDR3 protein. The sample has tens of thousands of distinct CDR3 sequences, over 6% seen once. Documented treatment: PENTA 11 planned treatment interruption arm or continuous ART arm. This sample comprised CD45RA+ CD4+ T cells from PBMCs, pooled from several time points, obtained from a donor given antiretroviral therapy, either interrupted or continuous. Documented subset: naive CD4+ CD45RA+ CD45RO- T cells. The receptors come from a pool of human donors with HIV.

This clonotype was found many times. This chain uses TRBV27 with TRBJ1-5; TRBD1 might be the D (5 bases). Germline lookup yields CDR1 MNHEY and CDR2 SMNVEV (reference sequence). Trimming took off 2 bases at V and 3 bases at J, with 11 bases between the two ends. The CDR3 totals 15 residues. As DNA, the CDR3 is TGTGCCAGCAGTTTAGTGGGACCCCACAATCAGCCCCAGCATTTT. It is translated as CASSLVGPHNQPQHF.

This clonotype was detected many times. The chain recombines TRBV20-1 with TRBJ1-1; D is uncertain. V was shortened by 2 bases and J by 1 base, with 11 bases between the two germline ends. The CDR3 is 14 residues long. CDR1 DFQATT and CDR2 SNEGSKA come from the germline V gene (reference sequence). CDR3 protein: CSARTGSGNTEAFF. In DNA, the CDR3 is TGCAGTGCTAGAACGGGCAGCGGGAACACTGAAGCTTTCTTT.

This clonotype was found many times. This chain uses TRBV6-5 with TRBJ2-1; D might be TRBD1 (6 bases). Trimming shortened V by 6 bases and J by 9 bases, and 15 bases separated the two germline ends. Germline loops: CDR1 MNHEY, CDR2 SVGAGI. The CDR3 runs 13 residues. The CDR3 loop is CASRRGYYAEQFF. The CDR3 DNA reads TGTGCCAGCAGAAGGGGGTACTATGCTGAGCAGTTCTTC.

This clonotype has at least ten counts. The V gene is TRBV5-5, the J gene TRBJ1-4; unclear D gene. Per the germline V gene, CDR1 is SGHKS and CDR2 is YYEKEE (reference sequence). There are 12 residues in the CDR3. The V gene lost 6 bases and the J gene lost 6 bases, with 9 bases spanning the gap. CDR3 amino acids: CASTRAHEKLFF. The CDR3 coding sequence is TGTGCCAGCACGAGAGCACATGAAAAACTGTTTTTT.

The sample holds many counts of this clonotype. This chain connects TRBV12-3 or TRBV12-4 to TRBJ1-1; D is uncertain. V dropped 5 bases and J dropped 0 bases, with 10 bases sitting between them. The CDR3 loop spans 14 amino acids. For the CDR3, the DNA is TGTGCCAGCAGTCCCAGACGGCTGAACACTGAAGCTTTCTTT. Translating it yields CASSPRRLNTEAFF.

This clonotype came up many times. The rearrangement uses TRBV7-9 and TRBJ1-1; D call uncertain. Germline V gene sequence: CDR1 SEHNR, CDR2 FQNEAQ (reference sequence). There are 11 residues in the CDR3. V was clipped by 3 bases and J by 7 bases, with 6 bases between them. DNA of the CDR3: TGTGCCAGCAGCTTCTTAGGTGAAGCTTTCTTT. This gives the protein CASSFLGEAFF.

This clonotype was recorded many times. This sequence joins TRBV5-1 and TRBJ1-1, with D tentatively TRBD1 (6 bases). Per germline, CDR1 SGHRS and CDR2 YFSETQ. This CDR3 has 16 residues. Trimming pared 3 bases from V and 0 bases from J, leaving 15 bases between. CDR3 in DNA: TGCGCCAGCAGCTCTGACCCGACAGGACTGAACACTGAAGCTTTCTTT. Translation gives CASSSDPTGLNTEAFF.

CDR3 amino acids: CASRRLAANEQFF. CDR3 DNA: TGTGCCAGCAGACGACTAGCGGCAAATGAGCAGTTCTTC. This chain links TRBV28 with TRBJ2-1; the match to TRBD2 covers 9 bases. CDR3 length: 13 residues. V was pared by 6 bases and J by 7 bases, with 4 bases of the junction left unmatched. Germline V gene sequence: CDR1 MDHEN, CDR2 SYDVKM.

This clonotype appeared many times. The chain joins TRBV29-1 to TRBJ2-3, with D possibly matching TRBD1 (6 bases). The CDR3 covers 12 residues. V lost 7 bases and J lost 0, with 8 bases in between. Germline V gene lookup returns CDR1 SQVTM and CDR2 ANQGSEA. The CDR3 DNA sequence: TGCAGCGGTGACAGGAGCACAGATACGCAGTATTTT. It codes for CSGDRSTDTQYF.

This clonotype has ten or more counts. In DNA, the CDR3 is TGTGCCAGCAGGAGAATGGGACAGCCGACGAATGAGCAGTTCTTC. This translates into CASRRMGQPTNEQFF. J is TRBJ2-1 and V is TRBV28, with TRBD1 identical over 7 bases. Germline loops: CDR1 MDHEN, CDR2 SYDVKM. The CDR3 has 15 amino acids. V was clipped by 6 bases and J by 7 bases; unmatched bases: 12. Using reference TRBV28 and TRBJ2-1 for the parts outside the CDR3, the full variable domain is DVKVTQSSRYLVKRTGEKVFLECVQDMDHENMFWYRQDPGLGLRLIYFSYDVKMKEKGDIPEGYSVSREKKERFSLILESASTNQTSMYLCASRRMGQPTNEQFFGPGTRLTVL.

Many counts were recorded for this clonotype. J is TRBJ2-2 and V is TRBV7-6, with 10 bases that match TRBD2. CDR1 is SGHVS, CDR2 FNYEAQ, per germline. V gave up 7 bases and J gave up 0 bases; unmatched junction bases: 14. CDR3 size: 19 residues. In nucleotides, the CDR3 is TGTGCCAGCACCCTGGCCAGAGGAGCGGGAGGGACGAACACCGGGGAGCTGTTTTTT. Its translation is CASTLARGAGGTNTGELFF.

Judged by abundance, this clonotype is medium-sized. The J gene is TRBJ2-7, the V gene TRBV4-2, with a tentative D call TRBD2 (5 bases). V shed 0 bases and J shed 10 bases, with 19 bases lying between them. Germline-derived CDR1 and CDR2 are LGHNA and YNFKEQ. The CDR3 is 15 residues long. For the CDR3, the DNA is TGTGCCAGCAGCCAAGAAATGGGGAGCTCCTATGAACAGTACTTC. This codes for CASSQEMGSSYEQYF.

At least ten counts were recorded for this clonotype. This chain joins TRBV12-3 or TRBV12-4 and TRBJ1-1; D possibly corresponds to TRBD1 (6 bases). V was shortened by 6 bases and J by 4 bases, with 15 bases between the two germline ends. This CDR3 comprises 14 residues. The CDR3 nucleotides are TGTGCCAGCAGCCCCGAGGGGGGTGCCACTGAAGCTTTCTTT. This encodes CASSPEGGATEAFF.

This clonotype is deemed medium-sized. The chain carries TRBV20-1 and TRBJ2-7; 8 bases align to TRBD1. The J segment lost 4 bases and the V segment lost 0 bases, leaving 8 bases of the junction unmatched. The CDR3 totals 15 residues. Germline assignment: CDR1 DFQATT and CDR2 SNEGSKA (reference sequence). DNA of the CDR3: TGCAGTGCTAGAGACTCCGGGACAGGCAGTTACGAGCAGTACTTC. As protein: CSARDSGTGSYEQYF.

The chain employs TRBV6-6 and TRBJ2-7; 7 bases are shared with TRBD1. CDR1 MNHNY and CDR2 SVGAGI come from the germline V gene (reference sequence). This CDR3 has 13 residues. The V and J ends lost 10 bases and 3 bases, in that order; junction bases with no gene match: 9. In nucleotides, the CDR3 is TGTGCCACGTCGACAGGGTCTTTCTACGAGCAGTACTTC. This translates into CATSTGSFYEQYF.

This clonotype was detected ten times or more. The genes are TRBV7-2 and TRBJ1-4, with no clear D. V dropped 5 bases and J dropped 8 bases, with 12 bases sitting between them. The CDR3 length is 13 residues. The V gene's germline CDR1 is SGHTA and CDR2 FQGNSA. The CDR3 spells CASSQALREKLFF. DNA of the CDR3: TGTGCCAGCAGCCAAGCACTTCGCGAAAAACTGTTTTTT. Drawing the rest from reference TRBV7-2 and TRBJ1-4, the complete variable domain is GAGVSQSPSNKVTEKGKDVELRCDPISGHTALYWYRQSLGQGLEFLIYFQGNSAPDKSGLPSDRFSAERTGGSVSTLTIQRTQQEDSAVYLCASSQALREKLFFGSGTQLSVL.

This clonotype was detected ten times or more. The CDR3 protein is CASSATSGAVINEQFF. In DNA, the CDR3 is TGCGCCAGCAGCGCAACTAGCGGGGCTGTGATCAATGAGCAGTTCTTC. This chain joins TRBV4-3 and TRBJ2-1; 10 bases are a match to TRBD2. Looked up from germline, CDR1 is LGHNA and CDR2 is YSLEER. With 5 bases clipped from V and 6 bases from J, the junction kept 10 bases outside the gene matches. The CDR3 extends over 16 amino acids.